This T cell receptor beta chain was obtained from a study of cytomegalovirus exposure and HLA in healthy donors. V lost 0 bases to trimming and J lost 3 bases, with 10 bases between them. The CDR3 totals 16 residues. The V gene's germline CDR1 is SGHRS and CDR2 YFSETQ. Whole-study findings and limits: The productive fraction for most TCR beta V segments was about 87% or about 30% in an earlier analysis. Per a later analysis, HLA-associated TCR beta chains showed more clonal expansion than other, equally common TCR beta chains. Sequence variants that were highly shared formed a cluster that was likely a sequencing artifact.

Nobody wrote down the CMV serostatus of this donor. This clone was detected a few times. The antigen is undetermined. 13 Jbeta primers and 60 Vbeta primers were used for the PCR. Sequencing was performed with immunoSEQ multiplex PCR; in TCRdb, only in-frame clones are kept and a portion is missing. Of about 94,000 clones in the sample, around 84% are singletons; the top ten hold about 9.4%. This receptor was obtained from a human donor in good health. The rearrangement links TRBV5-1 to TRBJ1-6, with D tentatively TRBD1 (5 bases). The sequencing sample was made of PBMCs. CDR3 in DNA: TGCGCCAGCAGCTTGGGGCCGGGGGGCTATAATTCACCCCTCCACTTT. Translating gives CASSLGPGGYNSPLHF.